These T cell receptor beta chains were read from a single sample in a study of OX40 agonist ivuxolimab in advanced cancers. TCRdb's copy holds only in-frame clones and misses some; the assay was immunoSEQ multiplex PCR. The table shows about 27,000 clones, with approximately 80% occurring only once. The sample here was CD4+ or CD8+ T cells sorted from blood, taken in a trial of the OX40 agonist ivuxolimab. Receptors were obtained from an adult with an advanced solid tumor such as melanoma, head and neck, liver or kidney cancer. Each CDR3 is given with its conserved first and last residue. D genes are given only for firm matches. Some rows have no size entry. The others give once, few or many, or a class for an expanded clone.

>TRBD1|TRBJ2-7|TRBV6-6|NA
CASSYGTGGSYEQYF
TGTGCCAGCAGTTACGGGACAGGGGGCTCCTACGAGCAGTACTTC
>TRBD2|TRBJ2-4|TRBV18|NA
CASSPAGGPREAKNIQYF
TGTGCCAGCTCACCAGCGGGAGGGCCCCGGGAGGCCAAAAACATTCAGTACTTC
>TRBD2|TRBJ2-1|TRBV7-6|NA
CASSQGTSGSIPYNEQFF
TGTGCCAGCAGCCAAGGGACTAGCGGGAGTATTCCCTACAATGAGCAGTTCTTC
>TRBD1|TRBJ2-1|TRBV15|NA
CATSREAGQGFYNEQFF
TGTGCCACCAGCAGAGAGGCGGGACAGGGGTTCTACAATGAGCAGTTCTTC
>NA|TRBJ1-4|TRBV28|NA
CASSARTATNEKLFF
TGTGCCAGCAGCGCTAGGACAGCAACTAATGAAAAACTGTTTTTT
>NA|TRBJ1-5|TRBV21-1|few
CASSPRDRVGQPQHF
TGTGCCAGCAGCCCGCGGGACAGGGTGGGGCAGCCCCAGCATTTT
>NA|TRBJ2-1|TRBV9|NA
CASSVSLAESSYNEQFF
TGTGCCAGCAGCGTTTCTCTGGCAGAGAGCTCCTACAATGAGCAGTTCTTC
>TRBD1|TRBJ1-1|TRBV29-1|NA
CSVELQGRGNTEAFF
TGCAGCGTTGAACTACAGGGGAGGGGGAACACTGAAGCTTTCTTT
>NA|TRBJ2-3|TRBV7-3|once
CASSPRTRTDTQYF
TGTGCCAGCAGCCCCCGGACCCGCACAGATACGCAGTATTTT
>NA|TRBJ2-7|TRBV29-1|NA
CSAIPTGSYEQYF
TGCAGCGCTATTCCAACAGGGAGCTACGAGCAGTACTTC
>TRBD2|TRBJ2-7|TRBV5-1|NA
CASSFSGGTGEQYF
TGCGCCAGCAGCTTCAGCGGGGGTACAGGCGAGCAGTACTTC
>NA|TRBJ2-3|TRBV2|NA
CASSDWSARTDTQYF
TGTGCCAGCAGTGATTGGTCGGCCCGCACAGATACGCAGTATTTT
>NA|TRBJ2-7|TRBV5-6|NA
CASSSDIDLPMYEQYF
TGTGCCAGCAGCTCGGACATCGATCTCCCTATGTACGAGCAGTACTTC
>TRBD1|TRBJ2-2|TRBV19|NA
CASNPYRGGTGELFF
TGTGCCAGTAACCCCTACAGGGGCGGCACCGGGGAGCTGTTTTTT
>TRBD2|TRBJ2-7|TRBV2|NA
CASRRAGVTYEQYF
TGTGCCAGCAGAAGGGCGGGAGTGACCTACGAGCAGTACTTC
>TRBD2|TRBJ2-7|TRBV5-1|NA
CASSPTGLAGVTPSYEQYF
TGCGCCAGCAGCCCCACAGGACTAGCGGGGGTCACCCCATCCTACGAGCAGTACTTC
>NA|TRBJ2-6|TRBV9|NA
CASSVARDRPGANVLTF
TGTGCCAGCAGCGTAGCTAGGGATCGTCCTGGGGCCAACGTCCTGACTTTC
>NA|TRBJ1-2|TRBV27|NA
CASSSGPSVYGYTF
TGTGCCAGCAGTTCAGGCCCCTCGGTCTATGGCTACACCTTC
>NA|TRBJ2-7|TRBV5-8|NA
CASGAQVFAYEQYF
TGTGCCAGCGGGGCTCAGGTCTTCGCCTACGAGCAGTACTTC
>NA|TRBJ2-5|TRBV4-1|NA
CASSQELARVYQETQYF
TGCGCCAGCAGCCAAGAACTAGCCCGGGTGTACCAAGAGACCCAGTACTTC
>NA|TRBJ2-7|TRBV19|NA
CASSEGHSYEQYF
TGTGCCAGTAGTGAGGGGCACTCCTACGAGCAGTACTTC
>NA|TRBJ1-1|TRBV9|NA
CASSPPTLNTEAFF
TGTGCCAGCAGCCCTCCCACACTGAACACTGAAGCTTTCTTT
>NA|TRBJ2-1|TRBV7-9|NA
CASSLGPSPNEQFF
TGTGCCAGCAGCTTAGGACCGAGCCCCAATGAGCAGTTCTTC
>TRBD2|TRBJ2-4|TRBV6-5|NA
CASRWTSGGAQYF
TGTGCCAGCAGGTGGACTAGCGGGGGGGCCCAGTACTTC
>TRBD1|TRBJ2-1|TRBV28|NA
CASSNWGQHYNEQFF
TGTGCCAGCAGTAACTGGGGACAGCACTACAATGAGCAGTTCTTC